This record covers a single T cell receptor beta chain. These data belong to a study of blood T cell dynamics during melanoma immunotherapy. Time point of the sample: week 3, after first cycle of checkpoint inhibitor. At 12 weeks after first infusion, RECIST 1.1 defined response for most patients. Sequencing was performed with immunoSEQ multiplex PCR; in TCRdb, only in-frame clones are kept and a portion is missing. The data show 15,000 or so clones, around 88% seen once. V lost 5 bases to trimming and J lost 5 bases; unmatched junction nucleotides: 12. CDR1 is SGHRS and CDR2 is YFSETQ in the germline V gene. CDR3 length equals 16 residues.

This rearrangement joins TRBV5-1 to TRBJ2-5, with TRBD1 identical over 10 bases. This material consisted of blood, taken from a patient treated with checkpoint blockade. The receptor was isolated from a human donor with melanoma. CDR3 protein: CASSRRQTGGPETQYF. CDR3 bases: TGCGCCAGCAGTCGACGTCAGACAGGGGGCCCGGAGACCCAGTACTTC.